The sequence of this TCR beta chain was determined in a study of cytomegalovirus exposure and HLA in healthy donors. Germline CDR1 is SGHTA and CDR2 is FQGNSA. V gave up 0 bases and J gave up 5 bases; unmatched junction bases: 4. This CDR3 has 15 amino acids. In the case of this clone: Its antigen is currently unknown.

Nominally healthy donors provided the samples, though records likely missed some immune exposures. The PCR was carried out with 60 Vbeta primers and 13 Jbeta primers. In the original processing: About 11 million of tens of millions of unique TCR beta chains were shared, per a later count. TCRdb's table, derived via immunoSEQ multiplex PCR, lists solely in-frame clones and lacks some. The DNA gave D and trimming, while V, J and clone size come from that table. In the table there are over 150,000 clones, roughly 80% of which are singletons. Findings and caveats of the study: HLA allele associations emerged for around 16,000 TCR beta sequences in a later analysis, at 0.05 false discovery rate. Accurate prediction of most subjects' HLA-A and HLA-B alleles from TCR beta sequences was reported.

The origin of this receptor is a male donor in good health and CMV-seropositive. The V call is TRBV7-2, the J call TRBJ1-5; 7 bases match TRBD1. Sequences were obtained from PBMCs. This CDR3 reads CASSLARGPYQPQHF. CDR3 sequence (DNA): TGTGCCAGCAGCTTAGCGAGGGGGCCCTATCAGCCCCAGCATTTT.